This record covers a single T cell receptor beta chain. Its antigen is unidentified. The V and J ends lost 4 bases and 4 bases respectively, with 17 bases between them. The germline gives CDR1 SGHRS, CDR2 YFSETQ. The CDR3 contains 15 residues. This sample stems from a study of T cell responses to AZD1222 COVID-19 vaccine. Study-wide findings and caveats: Among the donors, most were white British and more were female, and clonal diversity was possibly underestimated. There were vaccine-associated CD4 TCRs across spike, dominant at 160-218 and 743-854. The reported proportion of spike-specific TCRs targeting unmutated variant regions was nearly half.

TCRdb keeps only in-frame clones here, not all; method: immunoSEQ multiplex PCR. The sample yields some 150,000 clones, 85% to 95% seen once. The chain is built from TRBV5-1 and TRBJ1-1; D remains unclear. This clonotype was sampled from an adult in good health. The sample in question was peripheral blood, obtained on day 0 of MenACWY control vaccination. The CDR3 here is CASSPDDGQSTEAFF. The CDR3 coding sequence is TGCGCCAGCAGCCCTGACGACGGCCAGAGCACTGAAGCTTTCTTT.